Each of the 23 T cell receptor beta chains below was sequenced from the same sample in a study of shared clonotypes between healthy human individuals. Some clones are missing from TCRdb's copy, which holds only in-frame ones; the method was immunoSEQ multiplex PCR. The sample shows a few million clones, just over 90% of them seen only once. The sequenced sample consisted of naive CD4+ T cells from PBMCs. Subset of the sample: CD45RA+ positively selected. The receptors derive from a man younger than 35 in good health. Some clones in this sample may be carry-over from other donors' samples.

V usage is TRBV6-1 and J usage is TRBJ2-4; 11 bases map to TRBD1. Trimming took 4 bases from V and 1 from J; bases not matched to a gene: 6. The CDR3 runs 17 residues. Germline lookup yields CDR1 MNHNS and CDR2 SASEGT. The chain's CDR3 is CASSARTGGAAKNIQYF. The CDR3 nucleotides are TGTGCCAGCAGTGCCCGGACAGGGGGCGCCGCCAAAAACATTCAGTACTTC.

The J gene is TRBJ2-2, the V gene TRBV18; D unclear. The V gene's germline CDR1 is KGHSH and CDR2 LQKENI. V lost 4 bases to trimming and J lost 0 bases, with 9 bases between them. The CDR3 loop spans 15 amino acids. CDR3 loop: CASSHRPANTGELFF. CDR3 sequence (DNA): TGTGCCAGCTCACACAGACCCGCGAACACCGGGGAGCTGTTTTTT. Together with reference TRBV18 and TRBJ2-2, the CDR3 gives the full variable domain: NAGVMQNPRHLVRRRGQEARLRCSPMKGHSHVYWYRQLPEEGLKFMVYLQKENIIDESGMPKERFSAEFPKEGPSILRIQQVVRGDSAAYFCASSHRPANTGELFFGEGSRLTVL.

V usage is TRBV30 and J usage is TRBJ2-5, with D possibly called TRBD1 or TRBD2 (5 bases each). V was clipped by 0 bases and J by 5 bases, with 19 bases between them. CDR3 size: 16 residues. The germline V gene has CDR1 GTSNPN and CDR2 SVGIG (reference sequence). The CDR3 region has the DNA TGTGCCTGGAGTGTACTGGCAGGGCCAGCGGTGGAGACCCAGTACTTC. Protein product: CAWSVLAGPAVETQYF.

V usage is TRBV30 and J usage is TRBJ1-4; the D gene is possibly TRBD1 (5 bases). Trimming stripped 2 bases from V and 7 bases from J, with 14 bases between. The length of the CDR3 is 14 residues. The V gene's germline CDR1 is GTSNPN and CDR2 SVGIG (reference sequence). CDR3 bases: TGTGCCTGGAGTCCAGTACGGGGGGTTGAAAAACTGTTTTTT. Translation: CAWSPVRGVEKLFF.

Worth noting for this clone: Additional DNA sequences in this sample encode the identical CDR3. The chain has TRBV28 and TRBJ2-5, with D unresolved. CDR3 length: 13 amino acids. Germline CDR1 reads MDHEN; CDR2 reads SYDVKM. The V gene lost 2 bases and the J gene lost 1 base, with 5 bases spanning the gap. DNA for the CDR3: TGTGCCAGCAGTTTAGTTCCCCAAGAGACCCAGTACTTC. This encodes CASSLVPQETQYF.

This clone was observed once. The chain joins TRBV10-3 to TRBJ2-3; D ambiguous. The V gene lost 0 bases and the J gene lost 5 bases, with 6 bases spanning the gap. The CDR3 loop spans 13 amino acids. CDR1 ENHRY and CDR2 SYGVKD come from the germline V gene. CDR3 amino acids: CAISESNRDTQYF. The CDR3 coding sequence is TGTGCCATCAGTGAGTCGAATCGAGATACGCAGTATTTT.

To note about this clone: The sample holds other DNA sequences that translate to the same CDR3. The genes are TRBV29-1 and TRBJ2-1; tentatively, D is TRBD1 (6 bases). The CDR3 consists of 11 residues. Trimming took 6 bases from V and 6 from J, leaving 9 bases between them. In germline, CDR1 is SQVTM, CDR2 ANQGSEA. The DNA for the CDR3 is TGCAGCGTAAGCAGGGGCAATGAGCAGTTCTTC. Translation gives CSVSRGNEQFF.

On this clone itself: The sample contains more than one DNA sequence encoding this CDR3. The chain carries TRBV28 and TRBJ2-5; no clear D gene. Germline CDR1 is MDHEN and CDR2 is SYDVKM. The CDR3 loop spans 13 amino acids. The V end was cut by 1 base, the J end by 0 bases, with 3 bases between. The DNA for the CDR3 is TGTGCCAGCAGTTTATTACACCAAGAGACCCAGTACTTC. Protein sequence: CASSLLHQETQYF.

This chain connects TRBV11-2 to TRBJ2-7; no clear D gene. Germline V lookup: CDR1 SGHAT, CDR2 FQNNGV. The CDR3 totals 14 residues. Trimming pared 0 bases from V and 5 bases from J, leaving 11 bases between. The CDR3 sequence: CASSLEAHNHEQYF. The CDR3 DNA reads TGTGCCAGCAGCTTAGAGGCCCACAACCACGAGCAGTACTTC.

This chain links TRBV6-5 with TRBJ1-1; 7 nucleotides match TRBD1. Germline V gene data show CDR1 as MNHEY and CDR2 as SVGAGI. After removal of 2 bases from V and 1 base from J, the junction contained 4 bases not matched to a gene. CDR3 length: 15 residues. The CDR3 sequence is CASSYQGGRNTEAFF. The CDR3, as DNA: TGTGCCAGCAGTTACCAAGGGGGCAGGAACACTGAAGCTTTCTTT.

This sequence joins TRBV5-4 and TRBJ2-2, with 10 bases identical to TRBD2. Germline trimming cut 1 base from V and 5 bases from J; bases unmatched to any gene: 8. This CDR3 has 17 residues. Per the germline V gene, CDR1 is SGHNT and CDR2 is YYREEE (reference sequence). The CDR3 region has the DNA TGTGCCAGCAGCTTGTATTATGGGACTAGCGAAACCGGGGAGCTGTTTTTT. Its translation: CASSLYYGTSETGELFF.

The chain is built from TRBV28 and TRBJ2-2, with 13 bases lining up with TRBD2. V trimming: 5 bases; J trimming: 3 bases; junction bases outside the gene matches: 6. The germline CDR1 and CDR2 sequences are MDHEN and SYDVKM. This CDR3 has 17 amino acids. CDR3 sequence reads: CASSRTSGSLDTGELFF. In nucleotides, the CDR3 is TGTGCCAGCAGTCGGACTAGCGGGAGTCTGGACACCGGGGAGCTGTTTTTT.

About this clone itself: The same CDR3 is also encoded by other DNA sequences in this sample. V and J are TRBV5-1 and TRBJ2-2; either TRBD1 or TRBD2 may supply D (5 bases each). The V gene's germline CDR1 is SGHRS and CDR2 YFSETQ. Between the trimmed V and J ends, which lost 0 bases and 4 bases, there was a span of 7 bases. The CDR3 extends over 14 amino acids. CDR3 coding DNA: TGCGCCAGCAGCTTGGATGGGGGCACCGGGGAGCTGTTTTTT. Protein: CASSLDGGTGELFF.

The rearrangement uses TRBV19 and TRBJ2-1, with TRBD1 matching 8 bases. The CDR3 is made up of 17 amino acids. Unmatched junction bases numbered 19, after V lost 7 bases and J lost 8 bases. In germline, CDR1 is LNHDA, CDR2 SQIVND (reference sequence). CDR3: CASTIGTGDYLGDEQFF. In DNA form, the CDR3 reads TGTGCCAGTACCATAGGGACAGGTGACTATCTAGGTGATGAGCAGTTCTTC.

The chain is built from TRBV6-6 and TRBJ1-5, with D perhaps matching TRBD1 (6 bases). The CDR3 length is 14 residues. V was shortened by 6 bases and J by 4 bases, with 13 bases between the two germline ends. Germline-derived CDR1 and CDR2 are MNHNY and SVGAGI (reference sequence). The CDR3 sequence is CASSPRGGNQPQHF. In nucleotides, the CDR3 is TGTGCCAGCAGCCCCAGGGGCGGTAATCAGCCCCAGCATTTT.

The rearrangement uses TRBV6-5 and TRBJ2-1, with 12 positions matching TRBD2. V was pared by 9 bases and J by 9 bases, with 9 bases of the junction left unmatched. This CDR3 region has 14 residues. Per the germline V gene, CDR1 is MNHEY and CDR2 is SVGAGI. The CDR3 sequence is CASKTSGSQVEQFF. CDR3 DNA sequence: TGTGCCAGTAAGACTAGCGGGAGCCAAGTTGAGCAGTTCTTC.

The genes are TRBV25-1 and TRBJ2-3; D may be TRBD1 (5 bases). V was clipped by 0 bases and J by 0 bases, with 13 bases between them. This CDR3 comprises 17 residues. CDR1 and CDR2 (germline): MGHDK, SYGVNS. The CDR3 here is CASSEYFWQGSTDTQYF. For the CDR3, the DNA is TGTGCCAGCAGTGAATATTTCTGGCAGGGTAGCACAGATACGCAGTATTTT.

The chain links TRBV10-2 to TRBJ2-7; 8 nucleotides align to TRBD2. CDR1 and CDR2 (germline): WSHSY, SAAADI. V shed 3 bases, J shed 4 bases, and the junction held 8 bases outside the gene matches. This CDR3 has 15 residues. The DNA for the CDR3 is TGCGCCAGCAGTGACCTACTAGCGGCGATTTACGAGCAGTACTTC. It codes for CASSDLLAAIYEQYF.

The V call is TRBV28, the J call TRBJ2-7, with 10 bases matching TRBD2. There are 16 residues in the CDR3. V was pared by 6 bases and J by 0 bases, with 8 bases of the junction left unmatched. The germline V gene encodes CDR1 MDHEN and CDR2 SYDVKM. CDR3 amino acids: CASSPASGSLSYEQYF. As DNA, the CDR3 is TGTGCCAGCAGCCCTGCTAGCGGGAGCCTCTCCTACGAGCAGTACTTC.

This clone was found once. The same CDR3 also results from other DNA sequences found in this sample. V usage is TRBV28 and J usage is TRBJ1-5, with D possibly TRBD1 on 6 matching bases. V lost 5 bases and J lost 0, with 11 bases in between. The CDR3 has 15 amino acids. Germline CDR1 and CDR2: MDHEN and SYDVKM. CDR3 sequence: CASSSTGTSNQPQHF. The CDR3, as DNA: TGTGCCAGCAGTAGTACAGGGACTAGCAATCAGCCCCAGCATTTT.

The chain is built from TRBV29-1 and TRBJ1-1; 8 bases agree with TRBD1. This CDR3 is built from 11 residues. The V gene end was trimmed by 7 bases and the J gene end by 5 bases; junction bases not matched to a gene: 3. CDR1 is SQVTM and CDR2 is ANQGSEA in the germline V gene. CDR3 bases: TGCAGCGGGACAGGGTGGACTGAAGCTTTCTTT. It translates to CSGTGWTEAFF.

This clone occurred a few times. The CDR3 loop reads CASSLDSGQGSAFF. The CDR3 DNA is TGCGCCAGCAGCTTGGACTCGGGACAGGGGTCAGCTTTCTTT. The chain joins TRBV5-1 to TRBJ1-1; TRBD1 agrees at 10 bases. Germline V gene sequence: CDR1 SGHRS, CDR2 YFSETQ. This CDR3 spans 14 amino acids. Trimming at V came to 0 bases and at J to 10 bases, leaving 6 bases not matched to a gene.

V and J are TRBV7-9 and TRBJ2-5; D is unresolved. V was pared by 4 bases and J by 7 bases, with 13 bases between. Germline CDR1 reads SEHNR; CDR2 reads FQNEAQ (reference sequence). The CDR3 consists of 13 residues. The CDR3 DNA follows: TGTGCCAGCAGCTCCACCTACGAGGTGACCCAGTACTTC. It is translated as CASSSTYEVTQYF.